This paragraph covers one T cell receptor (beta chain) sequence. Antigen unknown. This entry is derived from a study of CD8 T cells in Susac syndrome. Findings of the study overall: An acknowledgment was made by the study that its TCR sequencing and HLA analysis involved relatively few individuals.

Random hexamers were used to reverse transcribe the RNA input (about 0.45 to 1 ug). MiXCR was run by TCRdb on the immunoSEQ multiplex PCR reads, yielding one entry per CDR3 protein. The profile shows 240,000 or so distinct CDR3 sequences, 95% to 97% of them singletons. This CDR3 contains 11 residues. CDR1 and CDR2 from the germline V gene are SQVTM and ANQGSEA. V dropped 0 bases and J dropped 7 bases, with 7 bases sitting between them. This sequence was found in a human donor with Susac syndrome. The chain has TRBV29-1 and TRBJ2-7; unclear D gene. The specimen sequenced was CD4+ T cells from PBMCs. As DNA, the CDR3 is TGCAGCGTTGAAGACCCACAGGAGCAGTACTTC. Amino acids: CSVEDPQEQYF.